The entry below gives a single TCR beta chain sequence along with its context. Its specificity is not known. V lost 1 base to trimming and J lost 0 bases, with 9 bases between them. This CDR3 spans 15 amino acids. CDR1 and CDR2 from the germline V gene are SGHVS and FNYEAQ. This sample is part of a study of early T cells in non-severe SARS-CoV-2 infection. Study background: Whole-blood bulk RNA, unsorted, was sequenced, and chains were unpaired. Overall study results and limits: Missing private and CD4 specificities, VDJdb matching favored anti-spike CD8 responses.

Each single cDNA molecule received a unique molecular identifier. TCRdb re-called the 5' RACE reads with MiXCR, one entry per CDR3 protein. The table shows more than 65,000 distinct CDR3 sequences, with about 15% occurring only once. The starting material was whole blood, obtained at baseline. The TCR was taken from an adult who was a healthcare worker with PCR-confirmed SARS-CoV-2 infection or an uninfected control (not recorded which). The gene calls are TRBV7-6 and TRBJ2-5; D gene ambiguous. The CDR3 bases are TGTGCCAGCAGCTTAGGTCAACAGTACCAAGAGACCCAGTACTTC. Translated: CASSLGQQYQETQYF.